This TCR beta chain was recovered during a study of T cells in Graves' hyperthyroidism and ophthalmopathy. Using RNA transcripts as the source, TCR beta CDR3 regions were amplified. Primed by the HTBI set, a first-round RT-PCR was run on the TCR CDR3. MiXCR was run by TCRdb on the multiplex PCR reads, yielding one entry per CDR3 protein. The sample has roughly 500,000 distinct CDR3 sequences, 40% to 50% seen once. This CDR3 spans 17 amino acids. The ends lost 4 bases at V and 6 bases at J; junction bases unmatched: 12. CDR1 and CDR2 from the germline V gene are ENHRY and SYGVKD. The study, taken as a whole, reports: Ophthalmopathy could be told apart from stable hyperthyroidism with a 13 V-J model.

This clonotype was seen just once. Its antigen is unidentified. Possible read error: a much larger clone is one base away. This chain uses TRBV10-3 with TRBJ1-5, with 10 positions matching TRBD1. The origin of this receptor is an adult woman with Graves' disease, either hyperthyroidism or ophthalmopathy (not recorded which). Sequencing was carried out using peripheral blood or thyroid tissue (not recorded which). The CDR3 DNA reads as TGTGCCATCAGTGTGAGTTGGGACAGGGGAGTCAGTCAGCCCCAGCATTTT. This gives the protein CAISVSWDRGVSQPQHF.